One T cell receptor beta chain is described in this entry. The antigen is unknown. The data stem from a study of vaccination and CD4 T cells after COVID-19. The CDR3 is made up of 16 amino acids. The germline CDR1 and CDR2 sequences are LNHNV and YYDKDF (reference sequence). V lost 5 bases and J 7 bases, leaving 23 bases between the germline ends. Treatment noted: roughly ten-day PBMC culture with coronavirus spike peptide pools or control peptides (ViraFEST assay). Sequencing of the DNA from cultured CD4+ T cells was carried out with the Oncomine TCR Beta short-read assay. A single record per CDR3 protein comes from TCRdb applying MiXCR to the PCR reads. Here the sample spans under 25,000 distinct CDR3 sequences, more than 20% being singletons.

The source of this sequence is a human donor with COVID-19. The sample comprised cultured CD4+ T cells from blood. The gene calls are TRBV15 and TRBJ2-5; tentative D call: TRBD2 (6 bases). The CDR3 loop is CATSGAGRSPMGTQYF. CDR3 DNA sequence: TGTGCCACCAGCGGGGCCGGGAGAAGCCCCATGGGGACCCAGTACTTC.